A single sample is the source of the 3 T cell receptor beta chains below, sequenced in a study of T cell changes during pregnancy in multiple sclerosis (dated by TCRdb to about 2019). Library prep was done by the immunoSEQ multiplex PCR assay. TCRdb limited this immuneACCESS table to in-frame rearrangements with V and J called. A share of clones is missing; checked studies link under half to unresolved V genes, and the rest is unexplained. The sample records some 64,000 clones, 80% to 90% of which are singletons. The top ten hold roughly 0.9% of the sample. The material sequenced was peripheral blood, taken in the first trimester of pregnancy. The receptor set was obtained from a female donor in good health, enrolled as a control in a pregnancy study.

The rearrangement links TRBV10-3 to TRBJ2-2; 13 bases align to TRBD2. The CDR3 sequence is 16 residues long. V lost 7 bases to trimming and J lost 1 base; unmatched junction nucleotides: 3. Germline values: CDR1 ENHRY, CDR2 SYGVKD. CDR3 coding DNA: TGTGCCATCACCGGGACTAGCGGGAAGAACACCGGGGAGCTGTTTTTT. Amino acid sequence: CAITGTSGKNTGELFF.

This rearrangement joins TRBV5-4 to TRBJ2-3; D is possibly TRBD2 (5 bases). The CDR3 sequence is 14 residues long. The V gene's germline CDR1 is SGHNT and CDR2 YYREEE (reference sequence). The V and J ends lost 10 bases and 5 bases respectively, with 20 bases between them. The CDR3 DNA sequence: TGTGCCTTACAGACTACGGATAAACTAGATACGCAGTATTTT. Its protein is CALQTTDKLDTQYF.

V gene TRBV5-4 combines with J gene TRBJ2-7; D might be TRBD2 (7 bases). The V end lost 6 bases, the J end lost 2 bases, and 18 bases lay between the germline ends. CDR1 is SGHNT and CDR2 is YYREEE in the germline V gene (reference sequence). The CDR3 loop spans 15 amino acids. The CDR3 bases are TGTGCCAGCACCACAAGGGGGGGGACGGCCTACGAGCAGTACTTC. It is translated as CASTTRGGTAYEQYF.